The next 9 T cell receptor beta chains were all read from a single sample in a study of CD8 T cells in ankylosing spondylitis. These receptors have no known antigen. TCRdb called the 5' RACE reads again in MiXCR, with one record for every CDR3 protein. The table has some 240,000 distinct CDR3 sequences, approximately 7.4% seen once. Regarding the study as a whole: About 8 highly homologous variants made up a TCR beta motif, and this motif appeared characteristic of ankylosing spondylitis blood.

The specimen was blood, either unsorted or a sorted T cell fraction (not recorded which). The receptor source for this set is a male donor with ankylosing spondylitis.

As concerns this clonotype: One end of the junction is discordant with germline, which a read error may explain. The gene calls are TRBV5-6 and TRBJ2-7, with TRBD1 identical over 7 bases. Germline V gives CDR1 SGHDT, CDR2 YYEEEE. The CDR3 sequence is 13 residues long. CDR3 in amino acids: CAISLGQTYEQYF. The DNA for the CDR3 is TGTGCCATCAGCCTGGGACAGACCTACGAGCAGTACTTC.

The rearrangement joins TRBV6-5 to TRBJ2-7; no clear D gene. CDR1 is MNHEY and CDR2 is SVGAGI in the germline V gene. V gave up 5 bases and J gave up 6 bases, with 11 bases separating them. The CDR3 has 12 residues. Here the CDR3 DNA reads TGTGCCAGCAGTAACGGGCCTGGCGAGCAGTACTTC. It codes for CASSNGPGEQYF.

This clonotype was counted many times. The chain couples TRBV7-2 to TRBJ2-3; 9 bases match TRBD2. The trim removed 1 base at V and 4 bases at J, leaving 6 bases unmatched. The CDR3 is 16 amino acids. CDR1 SGHTA and CDR2 FQGNSA come from the germline V gene. Written as DNA, the CDR3 is TGTGCCAGCAGCTTAGGTCTAGCGGGGCGTGCAGATACGCAGTATTTT. Residues: CASSLGLAGRADTQYF.

Regarding this clonotype: Since a much larger clone is just one base distant, this may be a read error. The chain uses TRBV27 and TRBJ2-1; D uncertain. V was pared by 6 bases and J by 8 bases, with 14 bases between. The length of the CDR3 is 13 residues. Germline CDR1 is MNHEY and CDR2 is SMNVEV (reference sequence). DNA for the CDR3: TGTGCCAGCAGCCCCCACACCCACGATGAGCAGTTCTTC. This translates into CASSPHTHDEQFF.

This clonotype was detected many times. The V and J genes are TRBV20-1 and TRBJ2-7; 9 bases agree with TRBD2. Germline trimming cut 5 bases from V and 1 base from J; bases unmatched to any gene: 9. The germline CDR1 and CDR2 sequences are DFQATT and SNEGSKA (reference sequence). The CDR3 extends over 15 amino acids. CDR3 DNA sequence: TGCAGTGCTTTAAGGCGGGGGGGTCCATCCTACGAGCAGTACTTC. Protein: CSALRRGGPSYEQYF.

This clonotype has at least ten counts. V gene TRBV11-2 combines with J gene TRBJ2-5; 12 positions match TRBD2. V gave up 4 bases and J gave up 0 bases; unmatched junction bases: 9. Looked up from germline, CDR1 is SGHAT and CDR2 is FQNNGV. CDR3 size: 18 residues. The CDR3 DNA sequence: TGTGCCAGCAGCTCCCGACTAGCGGGGGAATTGTACCAAGAGACCCAGTACTTC. This gives the protein CASSSRLAGELYQETQYF.

This clonotype was counted at least ten times. This chain connects TRBV11-2 to TRBJ2-7; 10 bases align to TRBD1. V lost 3 bases and J lost 2; bases outside the gene matches: 4. The CDR3 length is 15 residues. Germline V gives CDR1 SGHAT, CDR2 FQNNGV. CDR3 bases: TGTGCCAGCAGCTTCGGGACAGGGGAAACCTACGAGCAGTACTTC. Its translation is CASSFGTGETYEQYF. The complete variable domain, with remaining parts taken from reference TRBV11-2 and TRBJ2-7, reads EAGVAQSPRYKIIEKRQSVAFWCNPISGHATLYWYQQILGQGPKLLIQFQNNGVVDDSQLPKDRFSAERLKGVDSTLKIQPAKLEDSAVYLCASSFGTGETYEQYFGPGTRLTVT.

This clonotype has a count of ten or more. This chain uses TRBV24-1 with TRBJ2-1; D is perhaps TRBD1 (5 bases). The V end lost 6 bases, the J end lost 2 bases, and 10 bases lay between the germline ends. The CDR3 length is 14 residues. Germline assignment: CDR1 KGHDR and CDR2 SFDVKD. In DNA form, the CDR3 reads TGTGCCACCAGTTCGCTAGGGGCCTACAATGAGCAGTTCTTC. Its translation: CATSSLGAYNEQFF.

This clonotype was seen many times. This chain connects TRBV7-3 to TRBJ1-5, with 8 positions matching TRBD1. CDR1 is SGHTA and CDR2 is FQGTGA in the germline V gene. This CDR3 contains 15 residues. The J segment lost 1 base and the V segment lost 5 bases, leaving 4 bases of the junction unmatched. In nucleotides, the CDR3 is TGTGCCAGCAGCATTAGGACAGGGAGCAATCAGCCCCAGCATTTT. This translates into CASSIRTGSNQPQHF.